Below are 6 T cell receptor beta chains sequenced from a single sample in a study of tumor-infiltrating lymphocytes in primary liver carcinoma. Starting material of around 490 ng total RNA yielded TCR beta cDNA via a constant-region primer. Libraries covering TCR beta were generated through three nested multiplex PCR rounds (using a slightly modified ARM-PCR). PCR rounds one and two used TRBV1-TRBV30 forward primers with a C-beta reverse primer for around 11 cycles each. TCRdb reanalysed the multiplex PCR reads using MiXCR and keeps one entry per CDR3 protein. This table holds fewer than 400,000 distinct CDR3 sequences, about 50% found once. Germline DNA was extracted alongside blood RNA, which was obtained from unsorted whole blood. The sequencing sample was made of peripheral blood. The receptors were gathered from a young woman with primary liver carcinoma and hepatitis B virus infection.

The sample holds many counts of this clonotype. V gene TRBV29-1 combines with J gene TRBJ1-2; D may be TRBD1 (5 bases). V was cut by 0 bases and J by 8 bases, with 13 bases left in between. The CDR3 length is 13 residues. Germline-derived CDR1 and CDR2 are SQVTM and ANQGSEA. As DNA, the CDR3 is TGCAGCGTTGAAGAGGGGGTTAACCCGGGCTACACCTTC. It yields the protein CSVEEGVNPGYTF.

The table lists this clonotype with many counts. This CDR3 reads CASSQVRAYEQYF. CDR3 DNA: TGTGCCAGCAGCCAGGTCCGGGCCTACGAGCAGTACTTC. V gene TRBV6-5 combines with J gene TRBJ2-7; D gene unclear. The germline V gene encodes CDR1 MNHEY and CDR2 SVGAGI. Trimming removed 6 bases from V and 2 bases from J, with 11 bases in between. This CDR3 region has 13 residues.

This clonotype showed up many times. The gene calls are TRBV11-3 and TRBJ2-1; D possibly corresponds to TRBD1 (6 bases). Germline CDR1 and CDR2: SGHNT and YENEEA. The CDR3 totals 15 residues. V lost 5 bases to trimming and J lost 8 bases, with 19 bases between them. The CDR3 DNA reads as TGTGCCAGCAGCCCGATAGGGACATTTGGAGATGAGCAGTTCTTC. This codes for CASSPIGTFGDEQFF.

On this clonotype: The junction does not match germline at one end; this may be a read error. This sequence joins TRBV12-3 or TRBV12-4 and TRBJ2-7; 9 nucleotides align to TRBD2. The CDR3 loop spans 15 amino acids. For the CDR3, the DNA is TGTGCCAGCAGCCTCATAGCGGGAGATCCCTACGAGCATTACTTC. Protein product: CASSLIAGDPYEHYF.

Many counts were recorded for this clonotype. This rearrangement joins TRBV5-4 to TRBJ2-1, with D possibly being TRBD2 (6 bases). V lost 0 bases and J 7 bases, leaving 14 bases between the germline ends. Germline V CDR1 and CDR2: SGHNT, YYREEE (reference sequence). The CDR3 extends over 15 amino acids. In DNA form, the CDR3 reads TGTGCCAGCAGCTTGGCGACTAGGGGTCGGAATGAGCAGTTCTTC. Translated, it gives CASSLATRGRNEQFF.

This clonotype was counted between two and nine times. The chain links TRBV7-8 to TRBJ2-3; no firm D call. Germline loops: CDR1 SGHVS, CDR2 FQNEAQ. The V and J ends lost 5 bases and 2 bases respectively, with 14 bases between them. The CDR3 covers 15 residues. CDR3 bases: TGTGCCAGCAGCACGCGCTTGTACTACACAGATACGCAGTATTTT. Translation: CASSTRLYYTDTQYF.